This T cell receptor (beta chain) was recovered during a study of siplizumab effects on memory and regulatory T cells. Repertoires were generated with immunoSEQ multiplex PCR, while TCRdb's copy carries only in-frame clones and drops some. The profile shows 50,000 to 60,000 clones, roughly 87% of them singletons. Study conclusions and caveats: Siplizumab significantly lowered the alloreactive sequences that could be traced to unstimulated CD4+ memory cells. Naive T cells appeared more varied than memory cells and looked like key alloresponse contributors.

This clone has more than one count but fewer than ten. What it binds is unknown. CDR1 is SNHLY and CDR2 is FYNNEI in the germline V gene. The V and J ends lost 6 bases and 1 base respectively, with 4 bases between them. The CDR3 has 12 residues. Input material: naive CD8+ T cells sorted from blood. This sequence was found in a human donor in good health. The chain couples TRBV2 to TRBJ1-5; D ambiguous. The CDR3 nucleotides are TGTGCCAGCAGAATAAGCAATCAGCCCCAGCATTTT. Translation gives CASRISNQPQHF.